This T cell receptor beta chain is from a study of T cells in Graves' hyperthyroidism and ophthalmopathy (dated by TCRdb to about 2019). The study in broad terms: Peripheral blood was collected at initial diagnosis, before any treatment. Following sampling, methimazole starting at 30 mg daily was given to hyperthyroidism patients, and high-dose intravenous methylprednisolone was given to ophthalmopathy patients. A discovery cohort of approximately 97 patients, 43 with Graves' ophthalmopathy and about 58 with stable Graves' hyperthyroidism, was used to find distinguishing TCR V-J signatures. In about 6 Graves' hyperthyroidism patients, the study also compared T-cell repertoires from thyroid tissue with T-cell repertoires from blood. The 95 to 100 discovery patients were randomly split 7:3 into training and test sets. Prospective prediction of ophthalmopathy was tested in an independent validation cohort consisting of 18 hyperthyroidism patients and some 17 patients who later progressed to ophthalmopathy. TCR Vbeta CDR3 sequencing of 120 to 150 peripheral blood samples (under 45 ophthalmopathy, some 75 hyperthyroidism and roughly 17 progressor patients) is reported in the paper.

This clonotype was found many times. The antigen this receptor binds is unknown. No much larger clone exists at a distance of one base, and base qualities are not known. The TCR beta CDR3 regions were amplified from RNA transcripts. The TCR CDR3 was subjected to a first round of RT-PCR using the HTBI primer set and the Qiagen OneStep RT-PCR kit. A second multiplex PCR round built the libraries, followed by size selection and purification. Sequencing of the libraries was done on an Illumina HiSeq2000 using paired-end 100 bp reads. The original methods were these. SOAPnuke was used to process the raw data, throwing out any read that contained adapters or uncalled bases, had a mean Phred below 15, or lacked an exact constant-primer or identifier match. COPE v1.2.5 was used to merge high-quality paired reads, and clonotypes were defined as unique nucleotide sequences. MiTCR v1.1 was used to align the clonotypes against IMGT TRBV, TRBD and TRBJ reference segments. Analysis was restricted to V-J combinations with a frequency above 0.0001, which covered approximately 99% of repertoires. The TCS score was defined as the ratio of F50 (clonal expansion) to E x V (chaos), calculated using BLOSUM62-based TCRdist between CDR3 peptides within each V-J. Welch's t-statistics and random forest reduced around 510 V-J features to 13, which were used in a naive Bayes classifier (R e1071). Through fastp at Q25 and MiXCR, TCRdb rebuilt clones from the public reads, retaining in-frame beta chains. Merged by CDR3 protein, the rows form single entries marked with the most common genes and DNA. TCRdb's processing, not the study's, gives the V and J calls here. In this sample the table shows a few hundred thousand distinct CDR3 sequences, approximately 14% of which occur a single time. The ten largest clones add up to roughly 4.8% of the sample.

The study at large found these results: In validation, the model predicted progression to ophthalmopathy a median of roughly six months before onset, with about 70% sensitivity and just under 75% specificity. Blood samples also contained most of the expanded thyroid clonotypes (frequency above 0.001), which suggests that blood repertoires may reflect thyroid immune responses. No statistical method was used to fix the sample size in advance, and group allocation was not hidden from the investigators. A 13 V-J signature model separated ophthalmopathy from stable hyperthyroidism, with around 88% sensitivity and just under 84% specificity in cross-validation and 80%/75% in testing.

Stable Graves' hyperthyroidism was defined as no progression to ophthalmopathy during 18 months of follow-up. Hyperthyroidism patients were aged 18 to 65 years and newly diagnosed, with disease duration of less than 2 months. Exclusion was applied to patients with uncontrolled infections, other autoimmune diseases, pregnancy or lactation. Clinical symptoms, serum thyroxine and TRAb, thyroid ultrasound, and orbital computed tomography formed the basis for the diagnoses. PBMCs were separated from about 10 ml of fresh peripheral blood using Ficoll-Paque density gradient centrifugation. Trizol reagent was used to extract total RNA, and RNA quality was then checked on an Agilent 2100 Bioanalyzer. Taken from cysteine to phenylalanine, the CDR3 has 12 residues. Only the CDR3 DNA stays, 36 bases, in frame from base 1. After removal of 8 bases from V and 10 bases from J, the junction retains 10 bases not matched to a gene.

The source material was blood. This receptor chain uses TRBV12-3 or TRBV12-4 and TRBJ1-1; 7 junctional bases match TRBD1. The receptor was derived from a woman younger than 30 with Graves' hyperthyroidism. Here is the DNA: TGTGCCAGCGTGCGCAGGGGGGGGGGAGCTTTCTTT. It specifies CASVRRGGGAFF.